This TCR beta chain was retrieved from a study of beta chain features in type 1 diabetes. Losses at the gene ends were 5 bases for V and 5 bases for J; bases not matched to a gene: 7. This CDR3 comprises 14 residues. Germline CDR1 reads MNHNY; CDR2 reads SVGAGI (reference sequence). The study reverse transcribed the entire isolated RNA, so it sequenced expressed TCRB transcripts. Approximately 3.6 million reads were obtained on average from naive, central memory and regulatory T cell samples. Assay used: immunoSEQ multiplex PCR; TCRdb lists only in-frame clones, some missing. The sample consists of under 250,000 clones, 13% to 15% of them appearing once. Study-wide points: Patients with Type 1 diabetes showed moderately but significantly shorter TCRB CDR3s in all four CD4+ subsets.

Details on this clone: Its antigen is unidentified.

The J gene is TRBJ2-7, the V gene TRBV6-6; TRBD1 agrees at 9 bases. What was sequenced was naive CD4+ T cells from blood. The TCR comes from a woman between 35 and 50 years old in good health. The CDR3 DNA is TGTGCCAGCAGTCTGGACAGGGGACGCAACGAGCAGTACTTC. The encoded protein is CASSLDRGRNEQYF.